These T cell receptor beta chains were read from a single sample in a study of PD-L1 blockade in urothelial cancer. TCRdb's copy holds only in-frame clones and misses some; the assay was immunoSEQ multiplex PCR. Of about 40,000 clones in the sample, about 85% were seen once. Sequences were derived from PBMCs, sampled around atezolizumab (anti-PD-L1) treatment. These receptors were collected from a man between 65 and 85 years old with urothelial cancer. Both conserved end residues are part of each CDR3. D genes are given only for firm matches. Some rows have no size entry. The others give once, few or many, or a class for an expanded clone.

cdr3_nt cdr3_aa v_call d_call j_call clone_size
TGTGCCTGGAGTCCCGGTGGGAGTCAGCCCCAGCATTTT CAWSPGGSQPQHF TRBV30 . TRBJ1-5 .
TGTGCCAGCAGTTTCGAGGTCCGAGTCTATGGCTACACCTTC CASSFEVRVYGYTF TRBV28 . TRBJ1-2 .
TGTGCCAGCAGCCAAGTTAGAGGGAGGGCCTCGGACATTCAGTACTTC CASSQVRGRASDIQYF TRBV4-2 TRBD2 TRBJ2-4 once
TGTGCCAGCAGCTTCACAGGGGGCTTATACGAGCAGTACTTC CASSFTGGLYEQYF TRBV5-5 TRBD1 TRBJ2-7 once
TGTGCCAGCAGTTTCTTTCGACAGGGGCAGGCCCGGGGTAAAGGCTACACCTTC CASSFFRQGQARGKGYTF TRBV2 TRBD1 TRBJ1-2 .
TGTGCCAGCAGCGCGACTAGCGGGAGGGGAGATACGCAGTATTTT CASSATSGRGDTQYF TRBV9 TRBD2 TRBJ2-3 once
TGTGCCAGCAGTGAAGCCTCAGGGAACCATGAAGCTTTCTTT CASSEASGNHEAFF TRBV2 . TRBJ1-1 .
TGTGCCAGCAGTGACTCTACAACTAATGAAAAACTGTTTTTT CASSDSTTNEKLFF TRBV2 . TRBJ1-4 .
TGTGCCAGCTCACCTGGGACAGGGGGACCTATCTATGGCTACACCTTC CASSPGTGGPIYGYTF TRBV18 TRBD1 TRBJ1-2 .
TGTGCCAGCTCACCGGGACAGCAAAACTATGGCTACACCTTC CASSPGQQNYGYTF TRBV18 TRBD1 TRBJ1-2 once
TGCACCAGCAGCCAAGCCTCCCAGGGGTTCGACTCTGGAAACACCATATATTTT CTSSQASQGFDSGNTIYF TRBV1 . TRBJ1-3 .
TGTGCCAGCAGCCAAGATTCGTTTCAGCCCCAGCATTTT CASSQDSFQPQHF TRBV14 . TRBJ1-5 .
TGTGCCAGCAGTCAAGGAGGGGTCTACGAGCAGTACTTC CASSQGGVYEQYF TRBV25-1 . TRBJ2-7 .
TGCGCCAGCAGCCCGACAGCAAACAATGAGCAGTTCTTC CASSPTANNEQFF TRBV10-1 . TRBJ2-1 .
TGCGCCAGCAGCCAACCGCCCGGGACAGGGCTGAGTAGCAATCAGCCCCAGCATTTT CASSQPPGTGLSSNQPQHF TRBV4-1 TRBD1 TRBJ1-5 few
TGTGCCAGCAGCTTAGGGGGGCCCCTGAACACCGGGGAGCTGTTTTTT CASSLGGPLNTGELFF TRBV7-9 . TRBJ2-2 .
TGTGCAAGTCGCACTTGCGGGCCTAGGCTCCCCACAGATACGCAGTATTTT CASRTCGPRLPTDTQYF TRBV12-2 . TRBJ2-3 .
TGTGCCAGCAGCTTGTTAGCGGGAGACGTGACAGATACGCAGTATTTT CASSLLAGDVTDTQYF TRBV7-6 TRBD2 TRBJ2-3 .
TGTGCCAGCAGTCGACAACTCCGGGAGCACTACGAGCAGTACTTC CASSRQLREHYEQYF TRBV6-1 . TRBJ2-7 .
TGTGCCAGTAGTATCAGGGGGGCTGGGGCCAACGTCCTGACTTTC CASSIRGAGANVLTF TRBV19 . TRBJ2-6 .
TGTGCCAGCAGTGGGGGACATCCACGCAATCAGCCCCAGCATTTT CASSGGHPRNQPQHF TRBV2 . TRBJ1-5 .
TGTGCCAGCGCGCCCGGACAGGGCATGGCTGAAGCTTTCTTT CASAPGQGMAEAFF TRBV2 TRBD1 TRBJ1-1 .
TGTGCCAGCAGCTTAGGGATGAGGGATGAAAAACTGTTTTTT CASSLGMRDEKLFF TRBV7-9 . TRBJ1-4 .
TGTGCCAGCAGCTTGAGGGGGATTAACTACGAGCAGTACTTC CASSLRGINYEQYF TRBV5-8 . TRBJ2-7 .
TGTGCCAGCAGCCCGGGACTAGCGGGAGTATACGGGGAGCTGTTTTTT CASSPGLAGVYGELFF TRBV9 TRBD2 TRBJ2-2 once
TGCGCCAGCAGCTTGGCCGGAGCGGCGGTCCAAGAGACCCAGTACTTC CASSLAGAAVQETQYF TRBV5-1 . TRBJ2-5 .
TGTGCCACTGCCGTAACTCGACTCAGCACAGATACGCAGTATTTT CATAVTRLSTDTQYF TRBV15 . TRBJ2-3 .
TGTGCCAGCAGTTTTAACAGGGGGCTGATCTATGGCTACACCTTC CASSFNRGLIYGYTF TRBV27 TRBD1 TRBJ1-2 .
TGCGCCAGCAGCCAAGTCCCGGGACTAGCGGGAGGGCCTGTTGGCGGGGAGCTGTTTTTT CASSQVPGLAGGPVGGELFF TRBV4-1 TRBD2 TRBJ2-2 .
TGTGCCAGCAGTAGAGTTCGGGACAGGCTCAATCAGCCCCAGCATTTT CASSRVRDRLNQPQHF TRBV25-1 TRBD1 TRBJ1-5 .
TGTGCCAGCAGCCCGACTAGCGGGAGGGGAGAGACCCAGTACTTC CASSPTSGRGETQYF TRBV7-9 TRBD2 TRBJ2-5 .
TGTGCCAGCAGCCAAGATCTCTCTGCGAACACCGGGGAGCTGTTTTTT CASSQDLSANTGELFF TRBV14 . TRBJ2-2 .
TGTGCCAGCGCGTCCAGGGCTATCGATTTCTCTGGAAACACCATATATTTT CASASRAIDFSGNTIYF TRBV9 . TRBJ1-3 .
TGTGCCAGCAGCTCGACTAGGATGGGAGAGACCCAGTACTTC CASSSTRMGETQYF TRBV13 . TRBJ2-5 .
TGCGCCAGCAGCTTGGAGGGACAGGGGATCGGAAACACCATATATTTT CASSLEGQGIGNTIYF TRBV5-1 TRBD1 TRBJ1-3 .
TGTGCCAGCACCGGTGACAGGGATCAGCCCCAGCATTTT CASTGDRDQPQHF TRBV6-1 TRBD1 TRBJ1-5 .
TGCGCCAGCAGCCGACCGTTAGCGGGAGAGGGCGGGGAGCTGTTTTTT CASSRPLAGEGGELFF TRBV5-1 TRBD2 TRBJ2-2 once
TGTGCCAGCAGCCCGACAGGGGGATCCTACAATGAGCAGTTCTTC CASSPTGGSYNEQFF TRBV5-4 TRBD1 TRBJ2-1 few
TGTGCCAGCAGCGTAGGGACAGCCTCCTACGAGCAGTACTTC CASSVGTASYEQYF TRBV9 . TRBJ2-7 .
TGCAGCGTTGTAGGAGGAGCCGGACAGGGATTCCCAGATACGCAGTATTTT CSVVGGAGQGFPDTQYF TRBV29-1 TRBD1 TRBJ2-3 .
TGTGCCAGCACCCGGGTGCTTTCCTACGAGCAGTACTTC CASTRVLSYEQYF TRBV28 . TRBJ2-7 .
TGTGCCAGTAGTATAACAGGGGGTCGTGGCTACACCTTC CASSITGGRGYTF TRBV19 TRBD1 TRBJ1-2 .
TGTGCCAGCAGCCCTGACAGGGAGAACACTGAAGCTTTCTTT CASSPDRENTEAFF TRBV5-4 TRBD1 TRBJ1-1 .
TGTGCCAGCAGCTTAGATCGGGTCTCCTACAATGAGCAGTTCTTC CASSLDRVSYNEQFF TRBV11-2 . TRBJ2-1 few
TGTGCCAGCAGTTTTACTAGCGATAGAGAGCAGTTCTTC CASSFTSDREQFF TRBV7-2 TRBD2 TRBJ2-1 .
TGCGCCAGCAGGACAGGGGACGAGCAGTACTTC CASRTGDEQYF TRBV23-1 TRBD1 TRBJ2-7 .
TGCGCCAGCAGCCTTCGACAGGGGACGAACACCGGGGAGCTGTTTTTT CASSLRQGTNTGELFF TRBV5-1 TRBD1 TRBJ2-2 .
TGTGCCAGCAGCTTAGACGGGATATCGGACAATGAGCAGTTCTTC CASSLDGISDNEQFF TRBV11-2 . TRBJ2-1 .
TGTGCCAGCAGTGGCCGACAGGGGAGGGCAGATACGCAGTATTTT CASSGRQGRADTQYF TRBV25-1 . TRBJ2-3 .
TGTGCCAGCAGTTACAGCATGAACACTGAAGCTTTCTTT CASSYSMNTEAFF TRBV2 . TRBJ1-1 .
TGTGCCAGTAGTATATCGCTAGCGGGATACCTTCTTAGAGGAGAGACCCAGTACTTC CASSISLAGYLLRGETQYF TRBV19 TRBD2 TRBJ2-5 once
TGTGCCAGCAGTTCCGGGACAGGTCCTCTCTACGAGCAGTACTTC CASSSGTGPLYEQYF TRBV5-6 TRBD1 TRBJ2-7 .
TGCAGCGCCGACAGGTACCCGGGGAATGAGCAGTTCTTC CSADRYPGNEQFF TRBV29-1 . TRBJ2-1 .
TGTGCCAGCAGCGACACCGGACAGGGGGGATACAATGAGCAGTTCTTC CASSDTGQGGYNEQFF TRBV2 TRBD1 TRBJ2-1 once
TGTGCCAGCAGCGTTTGGACAGCCGATCAGCCCCAGCATTTT CASSVWTADQPQHF TRBV6-1 . TRBJ1-5 .
TGTGCCAGCAGCTTGGAACTAGCAGAGACTTACAATGAGCAGTTCTTC CASSLELAETYNEQFF TRBV5-5 . TRBJ2-1 .